The 32 T cell receptor beta chains presented below share a single source sample, sequenced in a study of T-cell reconstitution after alpha-beta-depleted transplantation in children. Construction of the TCRbeta library involved unique molecular identifiers. TCRdb passed the PCR reads through MiXCR, listing each CDR3 protein once. The profile shows about 420,000 distinct CDR3 sequences, roughly 11% of them singletons. Sequences were derived from PBMCs from the stem cell graft donor, sampled from the stem cell graft. Every receptor here comes from a human donor who donated a stem cell graft to a child with acute myeloid leukemia.

This clonotype came up many times. The V and J genes are TRBV25-1 and TRBJ1-2; tentative D call: TRBD1 (6 bases). CDR1 and CDR2 from the germline V gene are MGHDK and SYGVNS. CDR3 length equals 13 residues. Trimming took 7 bases from V and 2 from J, leaving 11 bases between them. The chain's CDR3 is CASTTTGNYGYTF. The DNA for the CDR3 is TGTGCCAGCACAACAACAGGGAACTATGGCTACACCTTC.

This clonotype was picked up a small number of times. The gene calls are TRBV5-1 and TRBJ2-5, with 12 nucleotides matching TRBD2. J gave up 1 base and V 6 bases, and 4 bases lay outside the gene matches. The CDR3 extends over 15 amino acids. Germline V gene sequence: CDR1 SGHRS, CDR2 YFSETQ. The CDR3 loop is CASKASGGVQETQYF. DNA for the CDR3: TGCGCCAGCAAGGCTAGCGGGGGGGTCCAAGAGACCCAGTACTTC.

The chain uses TRBV4-1 and TRBJ2-7, with 11 bases matching TRBD1. V trimming: 2 bases; J trimming: 5 bases; junction bases outside the gene matches: 8. This CDR3 contains 16 residues. Germline V gene sequence: CDR1 MGHRA, CDR2 YSYEKL. The CDR3 DNA follows: TGCGCCAGCAGCCAACGCACCGGACAGGGGGCTCACGAGCAGTACTTC. It encodes CASSQRTGQGAHEQYF.

The chain has TRBV4-3 and TRBJ2-2; 8 bases line up with TRBD2. Trimming removed 4 bases from V and 3 bases from J; junction bases left unmatched: 10. The length of the CDR3 is 17 residues. Germline values: CDR1 LGHNA, CDR2 YSLEER. The CDR3: CASSRGGLADYTGELFF. DNA for the CDR3: TGCGCCAGCAGCCGAGGAGGACTAGCAGACTACACCGGGGAGCTGTTTTTT.

This chain connects TRBV20-1 to TRBJ2-1; TRBD1 or TRBD2 may be the D gene (5 bases each). The CDR3 length is 13 residues. V was shortened by 6 bases and J by 3 bases, with 12 bases between the two germline ends. Germline-derived CDR1 and CDR2 are DFQATT and SNEGSKA (reference sequence). This CDR3 reads CSAPGPFYNEQFF. Here the CDR3 DNA reads TGCAGTGCCCCGGGGCCCTTCTACAATGAGCAGTTCTTC.

This clonotype was picked up a small number of times. This rearrangement joins TRBV5-1 to TRBJ2-2; TRBD2 aligns across 11 bases. This CDR3 region has 16 residues. CDR1 and CDR2 (germline): SGHRS, YFSETQ. The V segment lost 5 bases and the J segment 2 bases; nucleotides outside the gene matches: 5. The CDR3 region is CASRPTSGSNTGELFF. The CDR3 DNA is TGCGCCAGCAGACCTACTAGCGGGAGTAACACCGGGGAGCTGTTTTTT.

This clonotype was counted between two and nine times. The chain links TRBV7-6 to TRBJ1-4; no reliable D call. V was clipped by 4 bases and J by 5 bases, with 5 bases between them. The CDR3 consists of 12 residues. Germline values: CDR1 SGHVS, CDR2 FNYEAQ. The CDR3 here is CASSSRNEKLFF. The CDR3 DNA is TGTGCCAGCAGCTCCCGAAATGAAAAACTGTTTTTT.

This rearrangement joins TRBV21-1 to TRBJ2-7; TRBD1 was called by the table and not checked on the DNA. TRBV21-1 is described as a pseudogene. CDR3 length: 14 amino acids. CDR3 residues: CASSIHNGGYEQYV. The CDR3 DNA is TGTGCCAGCAGCATCCACAACGGGGGGTACGAGCAGTACGTC.

The table lists this clonotype with many counts. This rearrangement joins TRBV5-1 to TRBJ1-5; D is uncertain. V dropped 5 bases and J dropped 3 bases, with 9 bases sitting between them. Germline CDR1 reads SGHRS; CDR2 reads YFSETQ. The CDR3 runs to 13 residues. CDR3 sequence (DNA): TGCGCCAGCAGTCTTGAAGTCAATCAGCCCCAGCATTTT. It specifies CASSLEVNQPQHF.

This rearrangement joins TRBV6-1 to TRBJ2-7; 9 bases agree with TRBD1. Germline V gene data show CDR1 as MNHNS and CDR2 as SASEGT. CDR3 length equals 16 residues. V gave up 5 bases and J gave up 4 bases; unmatched junction bases: 12. The CDR3 reads CASSLNPGQGSYEQYF. CDR3 sequence (DNA): TGTGCCAGCAGTCTAAATCCGGGACAGGGATCTTACGAGCAGTACTTC.

This clonotype came up a few times. The chain carries TRBV20-1 and TRBJ2-4; 8 bases agree with TRBD2. The germline V gene has CDR1 DFQATT and CDR2 SNEGSKA (reference sequence). The CDR3 loop spans 11 amino acids. The CDR3 DNA follows: TGCAGGTTGGGACTAGGAAACATTCAGTACTTC. It specifies CRLGLGNIQYF.

This sequence joins TRBV12-3 or TRBV12-4 and TRBJ1-4; D is undetermined. V shed 0 bases and J shed 8 bases, with 10 bases lying between them. The length of the CDR3 is 14 residues. The CDR3 DNA follows: TGTGCCAGCAGTTTAGCCCCGTTGAGGGAAAAACTGTTTTTT. Its translation: CASSLAPLREKLFF.

The gene calls are TRBV12-3 or TRBV12-4 and TRBJ2-7; D may be TRBD1 or TRBD2 (5 bases each). This CDR3 contains 12 residues. V was cut by 3 bases and J by 6 bases, with 9 bases left in between. The CDR3 nucleotides are TGTGCCAGCAGTTTGGGGGTAGGCGAGCAGTACTTC. It codes for CASSLGVGEQYF.

This clonotype came up a few times. The chain uses TRBV29-1 and TRBJ2-1; 10 nucleotides agree with TRBD1. The V segment lost 8 bases and the J segment 1 base; nucleotides outside the gene matches: 8. The CDR3 is made up of 15 amino acids. Germline CDR1 SQVTM, CDR2 ANQGSEA. The CDR3 region has the DNA TGCAGCTTCCGGACAGGGGGGATTTCCTACAATGAGCAGTTCTTC. Its protein product is CSFRTGGISYNEQFF.

The rearrangement joins TRBV18 to TRBJ2-6; 12 bases agree with TRBD2. The length of the CDR3 is 17 residues. Germline values: CDR1 KGHSH, CDR2 LQKENI. Trimming cost V 3 bases and J 3 bases; bases outside gene matches: 3. The CDR3 DNA is TGTGCCAGCTCACCTGGACTAGCGGGGCTTGGGGCCAACGTCCTGACTTTC. Translated: CASSPGLAGLGANVLTF.

The J gene is TRBJ2-3, the V gene TRBV6-1; 8 bases are shared with TRBD1. The V gene's germline CDR1 is MNHNS and CDR2 SASEGT. V dropped 2 bases and J dropped 3; count of bases not matched to a gene: 4. The CDR3 runs 15 residues. CDR3 DNA sequence: TGTGCCAGCAGTGAACCAGGGGGCTCAACAGATACGCAGTATTTT. Translated, it gives CASSEPGGSTDTQYF.

This clonotype has ten or more counts. The chain is built from TRBV7-2 and TRBJ2-7; the match to TRBD2 covers 8 bases. Germline V gene data show CDR1 as SGHTA and CDR2 as FQGNSA. This CDR3 contains 11 residues. The CDR3 region has the DNA TGTGCTAGCCGGGAGGGCTACGAGCAGTACTTC. Amino acid sequence: CASREGYEQYF.

In this sample, this clonotype turned up many times. The rearrangement uses TRBV29-1 and TRBJ2-1; 8 bases agree with TRBD2. The CDR3 consists of 17 residues. Germline-derived CDR1 and CDR2 are SQVTM and ANQGSEA. J lost 4 bases, V lost 6 bases, and 17 bases had no gene match. The CDR3 DNA reads as TGCAGCGTCGGGCGACCAGGAAGCGGGAGAGCTTACAATGAGCAGTTCTTC. The encoded protein is CSVGRPGSGRAYNEQFF.

This clonotype was seen ten or more times. This chain joins TRBV20-1 and TRBJ2-5; maybe TRBD1 (5 bases). Germline V gene lookup returns CDR1 DFQATT and CDR2 SNEGSKA (reference sequence). Between the trimmed V and J ends, which lost 3 bases and 7 bases, there was a span of 18 bases. The CDR3 has 14 residues. CDR3 nucleotides: TGCAGTGCTAGGCGACAGAGACCCGTTCGGACCCAGTACTTC. It codes for CSARRQRPVRTQYF.

This clonotype was seen only a few times. The genes are TRBV24-1 and TRBJ2-1, with TRBD2 matching 13 bases. Trimming at V came to 11 bases and at J to 3 bases, leaving 9 bases not matched to a gene. CDR1 KGHDR and CDR2 SFDVKD come from the germline V gene. This CDR3 has 16 amino acids. CDR3 loop: CAIPAGTSGDYNEQFF. The CDR3 coding sequence is TGTGCCATTCCAGCGGGGACTAGCGGGGACTACAATGAGCAGTTCTTC.

This clonotype has only a few counts. V usage is TRBV27 and J usage is TRBJ1-4; no clear D gene. The germline CDR1 and CDR2 sequences are MNHEY and SMNVEV (reference sequence). V was cut by 0 bases and J by 0 bases, with 8 bases left in between. The CDR3 contains 16 residues. CDR3 amino acids: CASSLSNRATNEKLFF. For the CDR3, the DNA is TGTGCCAGCAGTTTATCCAACCGTGCAACTAATGAAAAACTGTTTTTT.

This clonotype has only a few counts. The chain employs TRBV5-1 and TRBJ1-1, with D possibly TRBD1 on 6 matching bases. Per germline, CDR1 SGHRS and CDR2 YFSETQ. Trimming removed 3 bases at V and 6 bases at J, with 15 bases between. The CDR3 length is 14 residues. CDR3 DNA: TGCGCCAGCAGCTCCAAACCCGGACAGCCTGAAGCTTTCTTT. Amino acid sequence: CASSSKPGQPEAFF. Variable domain in full (rest from reference TRBV5-1 and TRBJ1-1): KAGVTQTPRYLIKTRGQQVTLSCSPISGHRSVSWYQQTPGQGLQFLFEYFSETQRNKGNFPGRFSGRQFSNSRSEMNVSTLELGDSALYLCASSSKPGQPEAFFGQGTRLTVV.

This clonotype was counted ten times or more. This chain connects TRBV11-2 to TRBJ1-6; a weak D match, TRBD1 (6 bases). The CDR3 runs to 14 residues. In germline, CDR1 is SGHAT, CDR2 FQNNGV. V was shortened by 7 bases and J by 9 bases, with 16 bases between the two germline ends. CDR3 sequence reads: CASTPGGAGSPLHF. The CDR3 DNA reads as TGTGCCAGCACCCCCGGGGGGGCGGGTTCACCCCTCCACTTT. Full variable domain (rest looked up from reference TRBV11-2 and TRBJ1-6): EAGVAQSPRYKIIEKRQSVAFWCNPISGHATLYWYQQILGQGPKLLIQFQNNGVVDDSQLPKDRFSAERLKGVDSTLKIQPAKLEDSAVYLCASTPGGAGSPLHFGNGTRLTVT.

This clonotype was detected only a few times. The rearrangement joins TRBV5-1 to TRBJ2-2; D might be TRBD2 (7 bases). The CDR3 loop spans 16 amino acids. Germline CDR1 reads SGHRS; CDR2 reads YFSETQ. Trimming shortened V by 4 bases and J by 4 bases, and 17 bases separated the two germline ends. As DNA, the CDR3 is TGCGCCAGCAGCACCCCCTCGGGGGGCCTCACCGGGGAGCTGTTTTTT. Translated, it gives CASSTPSGGLTGELFF.

The rearrangement joins TRBV27 to TRBJ2-1; 8 bases agree with TRBD2. In germline, CDR1 is MNHEY, CDR2 SMNVEV (reference sequence). Trimming cost V 5 bases and J 0 bases; bases outside gene matches: 9. This CDR3 contains 17 residues. The CDR3 nucleotides read TGTGCCAGCAGTCGGGCGGCGGGGGGCCACTCCTACAATGAGCAGTTCTTC. Translating gives CASSRAAGGHSYNEQFF.

In its sample, this clonotype was seen many times. This chain uses TRBV19 with TRBJ2-1; no clear D. The V end lost 5 bases, the J end lost 8 bases, and 7 bases lay between the germline ends. The CDR3 length is 11 residues. Germline V gene sequence: CDR1 LNHDA, CDR2 SQIVND (reference sequence). The CDR3: CASSHRDEQFF. CDR3 DNA: TGTGCCAGTAGTCATCGAGATGAGCAGTTCTTC.

This clonotype occurred a few times. The rearrangement uses TRBV4-1 and TRBJ2-2; D is uncertain. V was trimmed by 0 bases and J by 4 bases, leaving 6 bases between them. Germline CDR1 is MGHRA and CDR2 is YSYEKL. The CDR3 has 14 amino acids. DNA for the CDR3: TGCGCCAGCAGCCAAGATGCGGTCACCGGGGAGCTGTTTTTT. Amino acids: CASSQDAVTGELFF.

The rearrangement uses TRBV20-1 and TRBJ1-4, with D tentatively TRBD1 (6 bases). The CDR3 sequence is 14 residues long. The germline V gene encodes CDR1 DFQATT and CDR2 SNEGSKA (reference sequence). The ends were cut back, 5 bases at V and 6 bases at J, with 16 bases in the middle. The CDR3 DNA reads as TGCAGTGCTTCGGGAGGACAGTATGATGAAAAACTGTTTTTT. This encodes CSASGGQYDEKLFF.

The chain carries TRBV2 and TRBJ2-7; 13 bases line up with TRBD2. V lost 6 bases, J lost 5 bases, and 7 bases stayed unmatched. This CDR3 region has 15 residues. CDR1 SNHLY and CDR2 FYNNEI come from the germline V gene. This CDR3 reads CASRLLAGGPNEQYF. CDR3 nucleotides: TGTGCCAGCAGACTACTAGCGGGAGGGCCCAACGAGCAGTACTTC.

This chain uses TRBV5-1 with TRBJ2-5, with TRBD1 identical over 7 bases. Germline trimming cut 0 bases from V and 3 bases from J; bases unmatched to any gene: 8. Germline CDR1 SGHRS, CDR2 YFSETQ. The CDR3 runs 16 residues. The CDR3 region has the DNA TGCGCCAGCAGCTTGGCCGACAGGGCCCTAGAAGAGACCCAGTACTTC. Protein: CASSLADRALEETQYF. Filled out from reference TRBV5-1 and TRBJ2-5, the complete variable domain reads KAGVTQTPRYLIKTRGQQVTLSCSPISGHRSVSWYQQTPGQGLQFLFEYFSETQRNKGNFPGRFSGRQFSNSRSEMNVSTLELGDSALYLCASSLADRALEETQYFGPGTRLLVL.

Many counts were recorded for this clonotype. The chain is built from TRBV7-3 and TRBJ2-2; D is tentatively TRBD1 or TRBD2 (5 bases each). This CDR3 has 16 residues. Germline V gene lookup returns CDR1 SGHTA and CDR2 FQGTGA. Trimming took 0 bases from V and 2 from J, leaving 10 bases between them. CDR3 sequence reads: CASSLTRDVNTGELFF. For the CDR3, the DNA is TGTGCCAGCAGCTTAACCCGGGACGTAAACACCGGGGAGCTGTTTTTT.

The chain carries TRBV4-3 and TRBJ2-7; maybe TRBD2 (5 bases). The V gene lost 0 bases and the J gene lost 0 bases, with 15 bases spanning the gap. Germline V lookup: CDR1 LGHNA, CDR2 YSLEER. This CDR3 is built from 17 residues. CDR3 nucleotides: TGCGCCAGCAGCCAAGATAACAATCGAGGGAGCTCCTACGAGCAGTACTTC. Protein sequence: CASSQDNNRGSSYEQYF.